The clone carrying this T cell receptor beta chain was recorded once. Antigen unknown. From the approximately 120-subject validation cohort, which was separate from the approximately 670-subject first cohort, the donors were drawn. The sample originates from a study of cytomegalovirus exposure and HLA in healthy donors. Study observations and caveats: In the approximately 130 validation repertoires, a later analysis found that first-cohort TCR clusters tended to co-occur. Many donors shared some public TCRs, even though most TCR sequences were rare. Cytomegalovirus status was reportedly diagnosed by the classifier with high specificity and sensitivity.

Profiling relied on immunoSEQ multiplex PCR, and the TCRdb table lists in-frame clones only, not all of them. The profile shows approximately 170,000 clones, approximately 80% of them singletons. After removal of 3 bases from V and 3 bases from J, the junction contained 5 bases not matched to a gene. CDR1 is MGHRA, CDR2 YSYEKL, per germline. CDR3 length: 16 residues. What was sequenced was PBMCs. The sequence derives from a man aged 25-45 years in good health and CMV-seropositive. The V and J genes are TRBV4-1 and TRBJ2-5; 12 bases are shared with TRBD2. The chain's CDR3 is CASSQDRLAGEETQYF. CDR3 coding DNA: TGCGCCAGCAGCCAGGATAGACTAGCGGGGGAAGAGACCCAGTACTTC.